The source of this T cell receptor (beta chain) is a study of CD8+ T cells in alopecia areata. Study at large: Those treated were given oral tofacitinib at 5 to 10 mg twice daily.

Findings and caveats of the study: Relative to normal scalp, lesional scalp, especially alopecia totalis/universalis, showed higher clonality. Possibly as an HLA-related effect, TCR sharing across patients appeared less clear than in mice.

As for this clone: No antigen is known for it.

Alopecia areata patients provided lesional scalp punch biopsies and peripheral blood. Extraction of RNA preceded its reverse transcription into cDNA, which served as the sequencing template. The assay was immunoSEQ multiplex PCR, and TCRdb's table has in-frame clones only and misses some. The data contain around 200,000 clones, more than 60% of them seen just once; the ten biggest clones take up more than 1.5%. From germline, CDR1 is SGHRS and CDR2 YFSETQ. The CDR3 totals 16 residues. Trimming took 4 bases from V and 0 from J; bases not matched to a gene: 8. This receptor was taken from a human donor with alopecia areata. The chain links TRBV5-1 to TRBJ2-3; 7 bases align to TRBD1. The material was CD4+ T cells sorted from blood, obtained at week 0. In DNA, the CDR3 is TGCGCCAGCAGCCGACCGACAGGGATGAGCACAGATACGCAGTATTTT. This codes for CASSRPTGMSTDTQYF.